A selection of T cell receptor beta chains follows, all from one sample in a study of cytomegalovirus exposure and HLA in healthy donors. This table comes from immunoSEQ multiplex PCR, and its TCRdb copy is limited to in-frame clones, with some not included. The sample lists 150,000 to 250,000 clones, approximately 79% occurring once. Sequencing was performed on PBMCs. The receptors were sampled from a girl under 18 in good health and CMV-seropositive. Both conserved end residues are part of each CDR3. Each record gives: D gene, J gene, V gene, clone size, CDR3 DNA, CDR3 protein. The D gene is left open where the match is weak. The size of a clone is reported for some rows only, either as once, few or many, or as a class for expanded clones.

>TRBD2|TRBJ2-5|TRBV6-4|few
TGTGCCAGCAGTGAGAGCGGGGGGGCCGAAGAGACCCAGTACTTC
CASSESGGAEETQYF
>-|TRBJ2-2|TRBV4-1|-
TGCGCCAGCAGCCATGGCAGGGGAGCGAACACCGGGGAGCTGTTTTTT
CASSHGRGANTGELFF
>TRBD1|TRBJ2-1|TRBV10-2|once
TGCGTTTCGGGACAGGGGGCAAATGAGCAGTTCTTC
CVSGQGANEQFF
>-|TRBJ2-3|TRBV4-3|few
TGCGCCAGCAGCCAAGCCCACACAGATACGCAGTATTTT
CASSQAHTDTQYF
>TRBD1|TRBJ2-5|TRBV5-4|-
TGTGCCAGCAGCTACAGACAGGGCAAGGAGACCCAGTACTTC
CASSYRQGKETQYF
>-|TRBJ1-6|TRBV5-6|-
TGTGCCAGCAGCTTGGCGTTCAGGGGACCCAATAATTCACCCCTCCACTTT
CASSLAFRGPNNSPLHF
>-|TRBJ2-3|TRBV5-8|-
TGTGCCAGCAGCCCCAGATACACAGATACGCAGTATTTT
CASSPRYTDTQYF
>-|TRBJ1-6|TRBV6-1|-
TGTGCCAGCAGTGAGTTTAGGGGAGGATATAATTCACCCCTCCACTTT
CASSEFRGGYNSPLHF
>-|TRBJ1-2|TRBV13|-
TGTGCCAGCAGCTCAGAAGAGAGGTTAGAAGGCTACACCTTC
CASSSEERLEGYTF
>-|TRBJ2-2|TRBV5-6|-
TGTGCCAGCAGCTTATCAGGGAACACCGGGGAGCTGTTTTTT
CASSLSGNTGELFF
>-|TRBJ2-5|TRBV10-3|few
TGTGCCATCGCACCTGTGACAGGCGATGGTAGAGAGACCCAGTACTTC
CAIAPVTGDGRETQYF
>-|TRBJ1-1|TRBV27|-
TGTGCCAGCAGTTTATTTGGCACAAACACTGAAGCTTTCTTT
CASSLFGTNTEAFF